This TCR beta chain was sequenced during a study of blood T cell repertoires in COVID-19. For the study at large: COVID-19 samples collected from the United States, Italy and Spain covered acute and convalescent phases. From T cells, B-cell-depleted T cells, or PBMCs came the material, which was cDNA or gDNA.

This CDR3 is 12 amino acids long. CDR1 and CDR2 (germline): LNHDA, SQIVND (reference sequence). Trimming pared 7 bases from V and 8 bases from J, leaving 12 bases between. How the authors handled the data: For nucleated cells, counts were estimated from reference gene primer amplification. Here immunoSEQ multiplex PCR was the method, and the copy in TCRdb shows in-frame clones only, minus some. V and J calls plus clone size are reproduced from that table; the DNA served to infer D and trimming. Of roughly 140,000 clones in the sample, about 86% were seen once. This clonotype was obtained from a human donor in a cohort sampled during active COVID-19. Source material: peripheral blood. The chain links TRBV19 to TRBJ2-1, with D uncertain. The CDR3: CASISRFHEQFF. CDR3 in DNA: TGTGCCAGTATCTCCCGGTTCCATGAGCAGTTCTTC.